This TCR beta chain emerged from a study of memory CD4+ T cells and cytomegalovirus serostatus (dated by TCRdb to the late 2010s). Regarding the complete study: The cohort included around 35 healthy adults from Belgium, of whom 9 were CMV seropositive and some 24 were CMV seronegative. The study sequenced CD4+ memory TCRbeta repertoires of a Belgian cohort with known cytomegalovirus serostatus to replicate a published TCR-based CMV serostatus classifier.

CDR1 MDHEN and CDR2 SYDVKM were looked up in the germline V gene. V lost 2 bases and J lost 5 bases; the stretch between them is 15 bases long. The CDR3 numbers 15 residues from cysteine through phenylalanine. The read is trimmed to its CDR3 DNA, 45 bases read in frame from base 1. Remarks on this clone: Its antigen is currently not known. Base qualities were left out, and no much larger clone turns up one base away.

Genomic DNA was extracted from sorted cells with the Quick-DNA Microprep Kit. Amplification of TCRbeta DNA was done with the immunoSEQ hsTCRbeta kit, following the protocol from the manufacturer. TCRbeta libraries were sequenced on an Illumina MiSeq instrument. As for the original processing: Following removal of out-of-frame sequences, more than 2,000,000 distinct TCRbeta sequences were retained, with an average of around 67,000 per individual. Each individual was scored using the number of around 150 previously reported CMV-associated TCRbeta sequences that the individual carried and the total number of productive distinct TCRbeta sequences. A beta-binomial model was reimplemented in Python, and scikit-learn random forests with default parameters were trained on data from the US cohort. Classifier performance on the Belgian cohort was reported as the median AUC with percentile confidence intervals calculated over 10,000 bootstrap iterations. TCRdb took this table from immuneACCESS and kept in-frame rearrangements with V and J called. Such tables lack part of the clones; where checked against another copy, unresolved V genes explain under half of the gap, and the rest is unexplained. Clone size and V and J calls were adopted from that table, with D and trimming inferred from the DNA. The sample table lists about 64,000 clones, roughly three quarters of them with a count of one. The ten largest clones take up approximately 0.81% of the sample.

Here is what the overall study found, with its caveats: CMV serostatus prediction reached a median bootstrapped AUC of roughly 0.95 with the original framework and 0.91 with a US-trained random forest. Only CD4+CD45RO+ memory cells were sequenced, in contrast to the original study, in which naive and memory CD4+ and CD8+ populations were covered. Results were interpreted as suggesting that the CMV-associated TCR signature is largely present in the CD4+ memory repertoire. Among the 160 or so previously reported CMV-associated TCRbeta sequences, approximately 67 showed up in the CD4+ memory repertoires, with each one found in between one and five individuals. On the Belgian cohort, the classifier based on the original framework reached a median bootstrapped AUC of nearly 0.96, with a 95% CI of 0.76-1.00.

A FACSAria II was used to sort memory CD4+ T cells, defined as single viable CD3+CD4+CD8-CD45RO+ cells. To determine CMV serostatus, a Roche Elecsys assay was used that detects serum IgG against CMV pp150, pp28, p38 and p52. After the samples were thawed, total CD4+ T cells were enriched through positive selection using CD4 magnetic microbeads. The samples came from a separate study whose specific focus was interrogating the CD4+ T cell memory repertoire. Peripheral blood mononuclear cells were isolated and cryopreserved according to standard operating procedures, and serum was kept at -80 degrees C. Staining used CD3-PerCP (BW264/56), CD4-APC (RPA-T4), CD45RO-PE (UCHT1) and CD8-Pacific Orange (3B5) antibodies, with Sytox blue excluding non-viable cells.

This chain joins TRBV28 to TRBJ2-5; possibly the D gene is TRBD1, per 6 matching bases. Sequenced: memory CD4+ T cells from blood. This clonotype was sampled from an adult in good health and CMV-seronegative. The sequence in DNA is TGTGCCAGCAGTTTAATGGCAGGGGCCTCTGAGACCCAGTACTTC. The translation is CASSLMAGASETQYF.